The count of the clone carrying this TCR beta chain is one. Its antigen is undetermined. These data are taken from a study of shared clonotypes between healthy human individuals. For the study at large: Donor ages ranged 18 to 49 years: two women, a few men. Plates per donor: three CD4 naive, three CD4 memory, two CD8 naive, one CD8 memory. General observations from the study: Compared with clonotypes that all four donors shared, non-shared clonotypes had lower generation probabilities.

Naive CD8 cells comprised CD45RO-negative, CCR7-positively selected cells, excluding terminally differentiated effector memory CD45RA+ cells. CDR1 LNHNV and CDR2 YYDKDF come from the germline V gene (reference sequence). This CDR3 comprises 16 residues. V was clipped by 6 bases and J by 5 bases, with 19 bases between them. As originally analysed: ImmunoSEQ output held junction-only sequences without quality scores, so filtering differed. TCRdb's table, derived via immunoSEQ multiplex PCR, lists solely in-frame clones and lacks some. That table supplies the V and J calls and clone size; D and trimming were determined from the DNA. The sample holds about 2.1 million clones, around 93% seen once.

The sequence was obtained from a man between 18 and 35 years old in good health. Some clones in this sample may be carry-over from other donors' samples. Sequenced input: naive CD8+ T cells from PBMCs. The chain uses TRBV15 and TRBJ1-4; no clear D gene. The CDR3 region is CATRPDSSSFNEKLFF. The CDR3 bases are TGTGCCACCAGACCGGACTCATCCTCGTTCAATGAAAAACTGTTTTTT. The variable domain in full, with the rest retrieved from reference TRBV15 and TRBJ1-4, is DAMVIQNPRYQVTQFGKPVTLSCSQTLNHNVMYWYQQKSSQAPKLLFHYYDKDFNNEADTPDNFQSRRPNTSFCFLDIRSPGLGDTAMYLCATRPDSSSFNEKLFFGSGTQLSVL.